This T cell receptor (beta chain) came from a study of blood T cell repertoires in COVID-19. About the study: T cells, B-cell-depleted T cells, or PBMCs provided the cDNA or gDNA that served as material.

CDR3 length: 14 residues. The germline V gene has CDR1 SGHVS and CDR2 FNYEAQ. Trimming shortened V by 2 bases and J by 8 bases, and 10 bases separated the two germline ends. Produced via immunoSEQ multiplex PCR; TCRdb's table is partial and in-frame only. The data contain 150,000 to 200,000 clones, roughly 87% of them singletons. The chain couples TRBV7-6 to TRBJ1-6; a possible D gene is TRBD1 (6 bases). This TCR was sampled from a woman in her forties or fifties with acute or convalescent COVID-19. Sequencing used peripheral blood. The CDR3 DNA reads as TGTGCCAGCAGCTTATTCCCAGGGGATTCACCCCTCCACTTT. Protein sequence: CASSLFPGDSPLHF.